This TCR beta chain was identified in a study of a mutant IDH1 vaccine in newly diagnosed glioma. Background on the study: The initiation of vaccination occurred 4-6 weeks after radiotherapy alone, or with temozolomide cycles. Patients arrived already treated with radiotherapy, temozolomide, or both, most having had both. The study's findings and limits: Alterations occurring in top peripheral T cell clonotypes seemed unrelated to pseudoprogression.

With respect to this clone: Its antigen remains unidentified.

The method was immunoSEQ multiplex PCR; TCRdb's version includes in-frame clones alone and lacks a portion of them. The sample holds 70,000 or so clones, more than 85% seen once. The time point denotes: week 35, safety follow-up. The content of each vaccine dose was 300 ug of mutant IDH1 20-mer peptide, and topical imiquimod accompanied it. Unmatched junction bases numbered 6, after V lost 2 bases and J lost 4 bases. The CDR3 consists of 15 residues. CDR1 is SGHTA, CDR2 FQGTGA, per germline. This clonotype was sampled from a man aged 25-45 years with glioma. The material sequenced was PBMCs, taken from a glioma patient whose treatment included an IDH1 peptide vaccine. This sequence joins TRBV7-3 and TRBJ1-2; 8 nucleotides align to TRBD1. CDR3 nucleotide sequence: TGTGCCAGCAGCTTATTCTTCGGACAGGGCTATGGCTACACCTTC. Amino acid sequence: CASSLFFGQGYGYTF. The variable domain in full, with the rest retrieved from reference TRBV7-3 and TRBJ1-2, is GAGVSQTPSNKVTEKGKYVELRCDPISGHTALYWYRQSLGQGPEFLIYFQGTGAADDSGLPNDRFFAVRPEGSVSTLKIQRTERGDSAVYLCASSLFFGQGYGYTFGSGTRLTVV.